This T cell receptor (beta chain) was found in a study of T cells after yellow fever vaccination. The table lists this clonotype with many counts. Antigen: not known. 5'RACE template switching added a universal primer site and UMIs to TCR cDNA. TCRdb ran MiXCR on the 5' RACE reads and lists one entry per CDR3 protein. The top ten hold 3% to 3.5% of the sample, which has around 320,000 distinct CDR3 sequences, over 8.5% seen once. The CDR3 sequence is 14 residues long. V shed 6 bases, J shed 2 bases, and the junction held 7 bases outside the gene matches. Broader study findings: Clonotypes shared by both compartments, CD4 and CD8, made up a small share.

This TCR came from a man younger than 35 who received the YFV17D yellow fever vaccine. The material sequenced was CD4+ T cells sorted from PBMCs, taken 45 days after the yellow fever booster vaccination. This chain joins TRBV12-3 or TRBV12-4 and TRBJ2-7; 7 bases align to TRBD1. The CDR3 region has the DNA TGTGCCAGCAGACCTAAGACAGGGACCTACGAGCAGTACTTC. It translates to CASRPKTGTYEQYF.